This is a list of T cell receptor beta chains from one sample in a study of blood T cell repertoires in COVID-19. Here immunoSEQ multiplex PCR was the method, and the copy in TCRdb shows in-frame clones only, minus some. This repertoire shows about 350,000 clones, about 90% found once; its top ten account for over 1%. The source material was PBMCs or T cells enriched from blood (not recorded which). The source is a woman between 25 and 40 years old who had been exposed to COVID-19. Both conserved end residues are part of each CDR3. Clone size is not always given. Where it is, it says once, few, many or a class for expanded clones.

cdr3_aa,v_call,clone_size
CASRIQEGIYEQYF,TRBV19,NA
CASGLVPLTYEQYF,TRBV12-5,few
CASSLKRAGGLYEQYF,TRBV5-1,NA
CASSLGLAGSGNEQFF,TRBV18,NA
CATSDPGKGVEKLFF,TRBV24-1,NA
CASSETVDRGLRNTIYF,TRBV10-1,NA
CASSRQSSGANVLTF,TRBV18,NA
CASSLWGHRGSGANVLTF,TRBV28,NA
CASSRDRGPNYGYTF,TRBV16,NA
CSASPGIGGQSSYEQYF,TRBV20-1,NA
CASSLTGGSYNEQFF,TRBV5-1,NA
CASTPTGTGIVGELFF,TRBV7-9,NA
CASSYLGATDTQYF,TRBV6-5,NA
CASSLEGSIYGYTF,TRBV7-9,NA
CASYGTGGHEQYF,TRBV10-2,NA
CASSLEARRYGYTF,TRBV5-1,NA
CASNQQGGGNEQFF,TRBV27,NA
CASSISPGMINEQFF,TRBV19,NA
CASSGNRGRGSYEQYF,TRBV5-6,once
CASSLGTDTEQYF,TRBV7-3,NA
CASSQVYLNSPLHF,TRBV14,NA
CASRGEGLAPLHF,TRBV12-3/TRBV12-4,NA
CASSTGTGNTDTQYF,TRBV5-1,NA
CASRQGQYNEQFF,TRBV19,NA
CASSQGTGSEQYF,TRBV3-1/TRBV3-2,NA
CASSWDLIRGGNTIYF,TRBV28,NA
CASSSTANSYNSPLHF,TRBV7-9,NA
CATTGNLLYGYTF,TRBV10-3,once
CASSLWRQGSNQPQHF,TRBV28,NA
CASSLTSKSQYF,TRBV3-1/TRBV3-2,NA
CATSREASGTYEQYF,TRBV15,NA
CASRETLTSYEQYF,TRBV27,few